This passage covers 8 T cell receptor beta chains from one sample sequenced in a study of CD8+CD57+ T cells in acquired aplastic anemia. Genomic DNA templated the TCR beta VDJ and CDR3 profiling. TCRdb fed the reads into MiXCR, producing one record per CDR3 protein. The table records more than 150,000 distinct CDR3 sequences, over 60% of them present only once. Material: sorted CD4+, CD8+, or CD8+CD57+ T cells (not recorded which) from PBMCs. These receptors were obtained from a human donor with severe aplastic anemia or a healthy control (not recorded which).

The V call is TRBV5-8, the J call TRBJ2-3, with D uncertain. CDR3 length equals 15 residues. From germline, CDR1 is SGHTS and CDR2 YDEGEE. The V gene lost 0 bases and the J gene lost 0 bases, with 8 bases spanning the gap. CDR3 residues: CASSLGTVSTDTQYF. CDR3 coding DNA: TGTGCCAGCAGCTTGGGTACGGTTAGCACAGATACGCAGTATTTT. The full variable domain, completed using reference TRBV5-8 and TRBJ2-3, is EAGVTQSPTHLIKTRGQQATLRCSPISGHTSVYWYQQALGLGLQFLLWYDEGEERNRGNFPPRFSGRQFPNYSSELNVNALELEDSALYLCASSLGTVSTDTQYFGPGTRLTVL.

The gene calls are TRBV9 and TRBJ1-5, with D unresolved. The CDR3 covers 16 residues. With 0 bases removed from V and 4 bases from J, the gap between germline ends came to 14 bases. Germline values: CDR1 SGDLS, CDR2 YYNGEE. Here the CDR3 reads CASSVETGQANQPQHF. CDR3 nucleotides: TGTGCCAGCAGCGTAGAGACGGGCCAGGCTAATCAGCCCCAGCATTTT.

To note about this clonotype: One base away lies a much larger clone, so this may be a sequencing read error. The V gene is TRBV9, the J gene TRBJ1-3; no clear D gene. This CDR3 has 15 residues. Germline assignment: CDR1 SGDLS and CDR2 YYNGEE. The CDR3 here is CASSVDKYSGNTTYF. CDR3 in DNA: TGTGCCAGCAGCGTAGATAAGTACTCTGGAAACACCACATATTTT.

This clonotype occurred many times. The gene calls are TRBV10-3 and TRBJ2-7, with D perhaps TRBD1 (7 bases). In germline, CDR1 is ENHRY, CDR2 SYGVKD. Trimming cost V 4 bases and J 3 bases, with 19 bases left between them. The CDR3 runs to 16 residues. The CDR3 loop is CAISAPGGPGGYEQYF. The CDR3 bases are TGTGCCATCAGTGCCCCAGGAGGGCCAGGGGGCTACGAGCAGTACTTC.

The chain couples TRBV14 to TRBJ2-3, with a tentative D call TRBD1 (5 bases). V lost 3 bases and J lost 0, with 13 bases in between. This CDR3 has 16 residues. Per germline, CDR1 SGHDN and CDR2 FVKESK. CDR3 residues: CASSHRYGASTDTQYF. As DNA, the CDR3 is TGTGCCAGCAGCCACCGATATGGGGCTAGCACAGATACGCAGTATTTT. Full variable domain (outside the CDR3, taken from reference TRBV14 and TRBJ2-3): EAGVTQFPSHSVIEKGQTVTLRCDPISGHDNLYWYRRVMGKEIKFLLHFVKESKQDESGMPNNRFLAERTGGTYSTLKVQPAELEDSGVYFCASSHRYGASTDTQYFGPGTRLTVL.

The rearrangement uses TRBV10-3 and TRBJ2-3, with D possibly being TRBD1 (6 bases). Trimming removed 11 bases at V and 0 bases at J, with 18 bases between. The CDR3 runs to 15 residues. CDR1 is ENHRY and CDR2 is SYGVKD in the germline V gene. CDR3 protein: CASQGPQSSTDTQYF. DNA of the CDR3: TGTGCCTCCCAGGGGCCCCAATCCAGCACAGATACGCAGTATTTT.

V is TRBV19 and J is TRBJ2-3; the D is unclear. V was pared by 5 bases and J by 3 bases, with 9 bases between. Germline CDR1 reads LNHDA; CDR2 reads SQIVND (reference sequence). The length of the CDR3 is 13 residues. In DNA form, the CDR3 reads TGTGCCAGTAGTTACACAGTAACAGATACGCAGTATTTT. It codes for CASSYTVTDTQYF.

This clonotype was found a few times. J is TRBJ2-2 and V is TRBV9, with TRBD1 identical over 9 bases. The CDR3 loop spans 14 amino acids. J was trimmed by 11 bases and V by 3 bases; bases with no gene match: 8. Germline V gene lookup returns CDR1 SGDLS and CDR2 YYNGEE. The CDR3 coding sequence is TGTGCCAGCAGCGGATGGACAGGGGAGGACGAGCTGTTTTTT. Translated, it gives CASSGWTGEDELFF.